Listed below are T cell receptor beta chains from one sample, sequenced in a study of T cell repertoires in cytomegalovirus infection. In TCRdb, the reads were re-called with MiXCR into one record per CDR3 protein. The sample records more than 350,000 distinct CDR3 sequences, 31% being singletons. What was sequenced was PBMCs. The receptors were gathered from a human donor in good health (CMV status not recorded). Some clones in this sample may be carry-over from other donors' samples. CDR3s include the opening cysteine and the closing phenylalanine or tryptophan.

V: TRBV7-2; CDR3: CASSWAREPPLHF
V: TRBV7-4; CDR3: CASSLVSGFAYEQYF
V: TRBV7-9; CDR3: CASSSRTGNLNEQYF
V: TRBV5-6; CDR3: CASNTGTGFGGYNF
V: TRBV5-8; CDR3: CASSHSPPINTGELFF
V: TRBV5-1; CDR3: CASSPPGGGEHEQFF
V: TRBV5-5; CDR3: CASSLRDRTNYGYTF
V: TRBV4-2; CDR3: CASSPPREIGRRNTEAFF
V: TRBV20-1; CDR3: CSTLRTGRTLDSPLHF
V: TRBV4-2; CDR3: CASSQGGRNDQPQHF
V: TRBV12-3/TRBV12-4; CDR3: CASSLKLQSDTQYF
V: TRBV7-6; CDR3: CASSTPTEKLFF
V: TRBV12-3/TRBV12-4; CDR3: CASRLYGNTMNTEALF
V: TRBV28; CDR3: CASRDEGEQYF
V: TRBV5-1; CDR3: CASSVLRFSYEQYF
V: TRBV4-1; CDR3: CASSQEVGDFLNTEAFF
V: TRBV20-1; CDR3: CSARDLYTSGDHNEQFF
V: TRBV6-9; CDR3: CSSSHSDRGRNTEAFF
V: TRBV11-2; CDR3: CASSSRLEQFF
V: TRBV20-1; CDR3: CSAIAGGTPSYNEQFF
V: TRBV4-1; CDR3: CASSQVGIPPLHF
V: TRBV6-4; CDR3: CASSYYRAHYTF
V: TRBV7-8; CDR3: CASSLGQLLTSGELFF
V: TRBV4-1; CDR3: CASSQDRSTGKFF
V: TRBV7-9; CDR3: CASSLGAGADTEAFF
V: TRBV12-3/TRBV12-4; CDR3: CASSLMAGAGTDTQYF